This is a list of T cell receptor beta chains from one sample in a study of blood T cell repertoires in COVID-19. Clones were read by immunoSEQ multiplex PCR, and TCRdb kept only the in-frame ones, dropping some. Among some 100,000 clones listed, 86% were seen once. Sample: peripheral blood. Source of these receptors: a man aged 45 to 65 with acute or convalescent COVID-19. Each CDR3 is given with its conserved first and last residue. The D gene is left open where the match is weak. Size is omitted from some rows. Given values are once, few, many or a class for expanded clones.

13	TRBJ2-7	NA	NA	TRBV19	CASSMGTTYEQYF
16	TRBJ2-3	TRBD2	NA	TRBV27	CASSPRVAGRTDTQYF
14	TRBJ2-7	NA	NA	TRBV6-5	CASRAIQGSYEQYF
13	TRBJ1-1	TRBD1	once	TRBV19	CASSATGVSEAFF
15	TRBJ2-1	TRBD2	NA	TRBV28	CASTPGGSTYNEQFF
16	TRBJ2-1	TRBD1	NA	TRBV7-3	CASSLQGASSYNEQFF
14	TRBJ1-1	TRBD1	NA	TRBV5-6	CASELRQGRTEAFF
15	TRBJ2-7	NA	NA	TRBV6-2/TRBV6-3	CASSGLPGDRYEQYF
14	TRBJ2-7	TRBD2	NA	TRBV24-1	CATSGGLAPYEQYF
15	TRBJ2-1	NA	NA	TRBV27	CASNRGGRGYNEQFF
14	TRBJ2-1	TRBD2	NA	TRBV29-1	CSAGTSGNRNEQFF
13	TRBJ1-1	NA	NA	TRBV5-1	CASSWTMNTEAFF
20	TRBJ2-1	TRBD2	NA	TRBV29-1	CSVETPRPGLADGSYNEQFF
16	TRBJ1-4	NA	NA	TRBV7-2	CASSPRGVGTNEKLFF
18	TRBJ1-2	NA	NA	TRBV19	CASSIFEGSGATLYGYTF
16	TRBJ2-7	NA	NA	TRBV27	CASTRDSGTGTYEQYF
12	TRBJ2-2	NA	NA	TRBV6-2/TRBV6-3	CASSYGPGELFF
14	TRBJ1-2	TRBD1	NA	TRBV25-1	CASSERQGSYGYTF
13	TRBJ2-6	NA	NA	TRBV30	CAWDLPGANVLTF
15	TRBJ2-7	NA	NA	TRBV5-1	CASTPTGSDYYEQYF
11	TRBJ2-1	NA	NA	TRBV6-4	CAIKGRNEQFF
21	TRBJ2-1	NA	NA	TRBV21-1	CASSKSLTFRGTSGRALEQFF
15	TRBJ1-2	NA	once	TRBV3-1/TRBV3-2	CASSTGRLGGYGYTF
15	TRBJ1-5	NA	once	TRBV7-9	CASSLQGNGNQPQHF
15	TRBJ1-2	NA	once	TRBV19	CASRAPGSPLYGYTF
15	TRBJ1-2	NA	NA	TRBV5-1	CASSLGITGNYGYTF
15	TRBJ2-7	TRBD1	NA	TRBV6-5	CASRSPGGAVYEQYF
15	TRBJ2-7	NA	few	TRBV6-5	CASSYYRTAFYEQYF
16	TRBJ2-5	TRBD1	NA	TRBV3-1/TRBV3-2	CASSPPRDRGRETQYF
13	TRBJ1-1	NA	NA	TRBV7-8	CASSTSAGAEAFF
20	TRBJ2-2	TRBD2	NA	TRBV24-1	CATSRGFELAGGPSTGELFF
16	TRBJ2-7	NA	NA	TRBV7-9	CASSLERGYNSYEQYF
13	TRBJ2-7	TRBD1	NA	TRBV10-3	CAISRDRGVEQYF
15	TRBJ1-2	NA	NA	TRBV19	CASRDGRGTNYGYTF
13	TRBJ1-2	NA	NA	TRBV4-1	CASSQVVAGGYTF
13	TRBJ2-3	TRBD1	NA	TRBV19	CASSDRGTDTQYF